Listed below are T cell receptor beta chains from one sample, sequenced in a study of T cells after yellow fever vaccination. MiXCR, run by TCRdb on the 5' RACE reads, gives a single entry per CDR3 protein. The table records roughly 48,000 distinct CDR3 sequences, approximately 6.6% of them present only once. Material: CD8+ T cells not binding an NS4B(214-222) dextramer, sorted from PBMCs, obtained about 41 days after the first yellow fever vaccination. These receptor sequences come from a man younger than 30 who received the YFV17D yellow fever vaccine. The CDR3 runs from the conserved cysteine through the conserved F or W. D genes are given only for firm matches. Clone size, where shown, is once, few, many, or a class for clones that have expanded.

j_call d_call clone_size v_call cdr3_nt cdr3_aa
TRBJ2-7 TRBD2 many TRBV18 TGTGCCAGCTCACCACAGGAAGCTAGCGGCACCTACGAGCAGTACTTC CASSPQEASGTYEQYF
TRBJ1-1 - - TRBV6-1 TGTGCCAGCCCAATGGGCGAGGAACTTGAAGCTTTCTTT CASPMGEELEAFF
TRBJ2-3 TRBD2 few TRBV5-1 TGCGCCAGCAGCTTAGGACTAGCGACAGAGACAGATACGCAGTATTTT CASSLGLATETDTQYF
TRBJ2-3 TRBD2 many TRBV6-1 TGTGCCAGCAGTGGACTAGCAGGCACAGATACGCAGTATTTT CASSGLAGTDTQYF
TRBJ2-1 - - TRBV28 TGTGCCAGCAGCCGGGCAAGGGGGACGGATGAGCAGTTCTTC CASSRARGTDEQFF
TRBJ2-7 - many TRBV5-1 TGCGCCAGCAGCCCAGGACAGCACTACGAGCAGTACTTC CASSPGQHYEQYF
TRBJ2-3 TRBD2 - TRBV20-1 TGCAGTGCTAGGGCGGGGGGGCGGAGGGATACGCAGTATTTT CSARAGGRRDTQYF
TRBJ2-5 TRBD1 many TRBV12-3/TRBV12-4 TGTGCCAGCAGCCGGACAGGGCTCCAAGAGACCCAGTACTTC CASSRTGLQETQYF
TRBJ2-5 - - TRBV6-5 TGTGCCAGCCGGGGCGGAGAGACCCAGTACTTC CASRGGETQYF
TRBJ2-3 - - TRBV9 TGTGCCAGCAGCTTATATGGGGGGACAGATACGCAGTATTTT CASSLYGGTDTQYF
TRBJ1-1 - many TRBV27 TGTGCCAGCAGTCGAGGGACCGCGGCGAACACTGAAGCTTTCTTT CASSRGTAANTEAFF
TRBJ1-2 - - TRBV6-2/TRBV6-3 TGTGCCAGCAGTTCACAGCGGCCCGGTCTACCTAACTATGGCTACACCTTC CASSSQRPGLPNYGYTF
TRBJ1-2 - few TRBV5-1 TGCGCCAGCACAGGGGCTCTTACAAACTATGGCTACACCTTC CASTGALTNYGYTF
TRBJ1-1 - - TRBV4-3 TGCGCCAGCAGCCAAGCAGGGATGAACACTGAAGCTTTCTTT CASSQAGMNTEAFF
TRBJ2-7 - many TRBV6-5 TGTGCCAGCAGTTACTCCGGGGTCAGCTCCTACGAGCAGTACTTC CASSYSGVSSYEQYF
TRBJ2-3 TRBD2 many TRBV4-1 TGCGCCAGCAGCCAAGATGGAGTAGCGGGCCCCCTCACAGATACGCAGTATTTT CASSQDGVAGPLTDTQYF
TRBJ2-1 TRBD1 - TRBV30 TGTGCCTGGAGTGCCGGGACAGGGGAAGGTGAGCAGTTCTTC CAWSAGTGEGEQFF
TRBJ2-1 TRBD1 many TRBV11-2 TGTGCCAGCAGCCCCGGACAGGGATACAATGAGCAGTTCTTC CASSPGQGYNEQFF
TRBJ2-7 TRBD2 many TRBV3-1 TGTGCCAGCAGCCAAGGGACTAGCGGGGCCTACGAGCAGTACTTC CASSQGTSGAYEQYF
TRBJ2-1 - many TRBV4-1 TGCGCCAGCAGCCAAGAGGGTCTGCTCTACAATGAGCAGTTCTTC CASSQEGLLYNEQFF
TRBJ1-2 - many TRBV5-8 TGTGCCAGCAGCTTGAAGCGCTCTGGGTACTATGGCTACACCTTC CASSLKRSGYYGYTF
TRBJ2-7 - - TRBV11-2 TGTGCCAGCAGCTTAGATCGAAGGACACGGGACGAGCAGTACTTC CASSLDRRTRDEQYF
TRBJ1-2 - - TRBV10-3 TGTGCCATCAGTGAGACGCCGACTCCCAGCTATGGCTACACCTTC CAISETPTPSYGYTF
TRBJ1-6 - - TRBV4-2 TGTGCCAGCAGCCAAGAGTCGTGGACCAATTTTAGCTCCTATAATTCACCCCTCCACTTT CASSQESWTNFSSYNSPLHF
TRBJ1-1 - many TRBV29-1 TGCAGCGTCTCGAGGGGGAACACTGAAGCTTTCTTT CSVSRGNTEAFF
TRBJ2-5 - many TRBV4-1 TGCGCCAGCAGCCAAGAAGGAGGACCAACCCGGGAGACCCAGTACTTC CASSQEGGPTRETQYF
TRBJ2-2 - many TRBV9 TGTGCCAGCAGCGCCACTTCATCGGCGAACACCGGGGAGCTGTTTTTT CASSATSSANTGELFF
TRBJ2-1 TRBD2 few TRBV3-1 TGTGCCAGCAGCCAAGGCCAGCGGGGCGCCTGGGAAGATGAGCAGTTCTTC CASSQGQRGAWEDEQFF
TRBJ2-2 TRBD2 many TRBV6-5 TGTGCCAGCAGGCTTACTAGCGGGGGAGTCGGGGAGCTGTTTTTT CASRLTSGGVGELFF
TRBJ2-3 - - TRBV19 TGTGCCAGCCGCTTTAATGGGGATACGCAGTATTTT CASRFNGDTQYF
TRBJ2-5 TRBD1 - TRBV6-5 TGTGCCAGCAGTTACAGGGGGCGACCCCAAGAGACCCAGTACTTC CASSYRGRPQETQYF
TRBJ2-5 - many TRBV7-2 TGTGCCAGCAGCTTACCAGAGCGGGCCCTCCGGGAGACCCAGTACTTC CASSLPERALRETQYF
TRBJ1-5 TRBD1 few TRBV12-3/TRBV12-4 TGTGCCAGCAGTGTGACAGGGTGGATCAATCAGCCCCAGCATTTT CASSVTGWINQPQHF
TRBJ1-1 - few TRBV7-9 TGTGCCAGCAGCTTAGTTACCCCAGTGAACACTGAAGCTTTCTTT CASSLVTPVNTEAFF
TRBJ1-2 - - TRBV2 TGTGCCAGCAGTGAAGCGGTAGGGGGGAGTGGCTACACCTTC CASSEAVGGSGYTF
TRBJ2-5 - many TRBV11-2 TGTGCCAGCAGCCGCAGGGGAGAGACCCAGTACTTC CASSRRGETQYF
TRBJ1-1 TRBD1 - TRBV25-1 TGTGCCAGCAGTCAACAGGGGCCGAACACTGAAGCTTTCTTT CASSQQGPNTEAFF
TRBJ2-3 - few TRBV27 TGTGCCAGCAGTGTGTTTAGCACAGATACGCAGTATTTT CASSVFSTDTQYF
TRBJ2-3 - many TRBV4-1 TGCGCCAGCAAGCCAGGGCCGACAGATACGCAGTATTTT CASKPGPTDTQYF
TRBJ2-1 - many TRBV7-2 TGTGCCAGCAGCTTATCTGGGTTTGGAGGTTACAATGAGCAGTTCTTC CASSLSGFGGYNEQFF
TRBJ1-1 - few TRBV12-3/TRBV12-4 TGTGCCAGCAGTTTCCGAGGGGGGCTGTCTGAAGCTTTCTTT CASSFRGGLSEAFF
TRBJ1-1 - - TRBV4-1 TGCGCCAGCAGCCCTGCGGGCAGGAGAACTAGCCCCTCCCCCGACACTGAAGCTTTCTTT CASSPAGRRTSPSPDTEAFF
TRBJ2-5 - - TRBV7-9 TGTGCCAGCAGCTTAGACCGCGGGGAGACCCAGTACTTC CASSLDRGETQYF
TRBJ1-1 TRBD1 - TRBV5-5 TGTGCCAGCAGCGATACAGGGGTGACTGAAGCTTTCTTT CASSDTGVTEAFF
TRBJ2-3 - many TRBV6-6 TGTGCCAGCAGCCCAAGAGTCCGTACGCAGTATTTT CASSPRVRTQYF
TRBJ2-1 - few TRBV14 TGTGCCAGCAGCCAGGTGGGCAGGGGAATCTACAATGAGCAGTTCTTC CASSQVGRGIYNEQFF
TRBJ2-3 - few TRBV9 TGTGCCAGCGCCTTCCCCGGGCCGGGCCCCGATACGCAGTATTTT CASAFPGPGPDTQYF
TRBJ2-3 TRBD2 many TRBV12-3/TRBV12-4 TGTGCCAGCACCGAAGGGAAAACTAGCGGGGACACAGATACGCAGTATTTT CASTEGKTSGDTDTQYF
TRBJ2-5 TRBD2 - TRBV29-1 TGCTGCGTTGAAAGGGAGGGGATGTTGTACTTC CCVEREGMLYF
TRBJ2-1 - many TRBV7-6 TGTGCCAGCAGCTATACGGGGATGAATGAGCAGTTCTTC CASSYTGMNEQFF
TRBJ1-5 - few TRBV7-2 TGTGCCAGCAGCGGACGGGGGGGCAATCAGCCCCAGCATTTT CASSGRGGNQPQHF
TRBJ2-7 - many TRBV3-1 TGTGCCAGCAGCCAAGGGTGGAACTACGAGCAGTACTTC CASSQGWNYEQYF
TRBJ1-2 - many TRBV12-3/TRBV12-4 TGTGCCAGCAGCCGGGGCCTTGGAGACTATGGCTACACCTTC CASSRGLGDYGYTF
TRBJ1-3 - - TRBV11-3 TGTGCCAGCAGCCCTCAGCGGGGGTCTGGAAACACCATATATTTT CASSPQRGSGNTIYF